This T cell receptor beta chain stems from a study of CD8 T cells in ankylosing spondylitis. Study outcomes and limitations: Among TCR beta sequences, a motif of under 10 highly homologous variants appeared characteristic of ankylosing spondylitis blood. A subset of motif variants has previously been described in the synovial fluid and blood of reactive arthritis. As for the disease-linked clones, they showed a CD8+ phenotype and occurred at relatively low frequencies in peripheral blood.

Germline lookup yields CDR1 SGHDT and CDR2 YYEEEE. This CDR3 spans 14 amino acids. Between the trimmed V and J ends, which lost 5 bases and 2 bases, there was a span of 11 bases. This clonotype was detected a few times. Its target is unknown. 5'-RACE, quantitative and with molecular barcodes, yielded the TCR beta libraries. From the 5' RACE reads, TCRdb called clonotypes with MiXCR, one entry per CDR3 protein. The sample shows approximately 350,000 distinct CDR3 sequences, 20% to 25% of them seen only once. Sequenced: blood, either unsorted or a sorted T cell fraction (not recorded which). The source is a male donor with ankylosing spondylitis or in good health (not recorded which). The chain joins TRBV5-6 to TRBJ2-1; the D gene is possibly TRBD1 (5 bases). CDR3 residues: CASRVTGAYNEQFF. CDR3 coding DNA: TGTGCCAGCAGAGTTACAGGAGCCTACAATGAGCAGTTCTTC.